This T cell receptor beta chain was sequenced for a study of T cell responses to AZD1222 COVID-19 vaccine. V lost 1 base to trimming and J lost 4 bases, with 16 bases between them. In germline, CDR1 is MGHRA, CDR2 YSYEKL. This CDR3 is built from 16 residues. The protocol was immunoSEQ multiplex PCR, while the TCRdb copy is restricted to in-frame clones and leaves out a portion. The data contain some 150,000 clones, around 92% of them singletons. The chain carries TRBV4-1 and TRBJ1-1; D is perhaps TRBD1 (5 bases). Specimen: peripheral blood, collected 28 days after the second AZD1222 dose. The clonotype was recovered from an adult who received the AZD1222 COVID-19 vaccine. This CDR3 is CASSQGQGVFGTEAFF. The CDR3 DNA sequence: TGCGCCAGCAGCCAAGGGCAGGGAGTTTTTGGCACTGAAGCTTTCTTT.